This passage covers 5 T cell receptor beta chains from one sample sequenced in a study of cytomegalovirus exposure and HLA in healthy donors. Use of 60 Vbeta and 13 Jbeta primers characterized the PCR. Only in-frame clones appear in the TCRdb table, and some are missing; sequencing was by immunoSEQ multiplex PCR. The sample records around 150,000 clones, more than 80% being singletons. Sample: PBMCs. All receptors derive from a woman in her twenties or thirties in good health and CMV-seropositive.

This chain connects TRBV5-1 to TRBJ2-1; 8 nucleotides align to TRBD1. Germline V lookup: CDR1 SGHRS, CDR2 YFSETQ. The CDR3 is 16 amino acids. The V segment lost 3 bases and the J segment 5 bases; nucleotides outside the gene matches: 10. CDR3 sequence: CASSSHTGTGHNEQFF. CDR3 bases: TGCGCCAGCAGCTCACACACCGGGACAGGCCACAATGAGCAGTTCTTC.

The chain is built from TRBV19 and TRBJ2-3; D is unclear. Germline CDR1 LNHDA, CDR2 SQIVND (reference sequence). Between the trimmed V and J ends, which lost 2 bases and 6 bases, there was a span of 9 bases. This CDR3 comprises 13 residues. The CDR3 nucleotides are TGTGCCAGTAGTATACTGGCTTTCGATACGCAGTATTTT. As protein: CASSILAFDTQYF.

J is TRBJ2-5 and V is TRBV10-3, with D possibly matching TRBD1 (5 bases). Trimming stripped 8 bases from V and 1 base from J, with 14 bases between. The germline V gene encodes CDR1 ENHRY and CDR2 SYGVKD. This CDR3 spans 14 amino acids. DNA for the CDR3: TGTGCCATCGGCCTAAGACAGTTCCAAGAGACCCAGTACTTC. Protein product: CAIGLRQFQETQYF.

This clone was seen more than once but under ten times. This chain connects TRBV7-3 to TRBJ2-3; D gene ambiguous. Germline assignment: CDR1 SGHTA and CDR2 FQGTGA. Between the trimmed V and J ends, which lost 1 base and 2 bases, there was a span of 4 bases. The CDR3 contains 13 residues. The CDR3 coding sequence is TGTGCCAGCAGCTTAATGGCCACAGATACGCAGTATTTT. Its translation: CASSLMATDTQYF.

The chain combines TRBV7-9 with TRBJ2-3; 9 bases align to TRBD2. The CDR3 contains 16 residues. The trim removed 5 bases at V and 3 bases at J, leaving 9 bases unmatched. Looked up from germline, CDR1 is SEHNR and CDR2 is FQNEAQ (reference sequence). The CDR3: CASSPQARGGTDTQYF. DNA of the CDR3: TGTGCCAGCAGCCCCCAGGCGCGGGGGGGTACAGATACGCAGTATTTT.